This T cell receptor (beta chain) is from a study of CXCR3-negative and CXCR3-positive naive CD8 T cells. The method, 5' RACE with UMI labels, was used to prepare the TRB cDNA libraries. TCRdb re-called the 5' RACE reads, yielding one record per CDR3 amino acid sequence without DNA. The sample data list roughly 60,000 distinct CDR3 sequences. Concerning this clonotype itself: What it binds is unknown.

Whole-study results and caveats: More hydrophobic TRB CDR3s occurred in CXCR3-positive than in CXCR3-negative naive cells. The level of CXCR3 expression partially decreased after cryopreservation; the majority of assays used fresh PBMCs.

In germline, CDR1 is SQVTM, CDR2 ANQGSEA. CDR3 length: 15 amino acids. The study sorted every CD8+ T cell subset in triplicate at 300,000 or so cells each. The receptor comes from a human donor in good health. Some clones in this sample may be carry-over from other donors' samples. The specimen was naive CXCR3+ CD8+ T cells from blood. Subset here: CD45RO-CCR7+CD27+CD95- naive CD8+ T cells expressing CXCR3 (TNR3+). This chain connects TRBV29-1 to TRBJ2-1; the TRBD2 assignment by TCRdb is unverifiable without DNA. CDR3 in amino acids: CSVSPGANSYNEQFF.